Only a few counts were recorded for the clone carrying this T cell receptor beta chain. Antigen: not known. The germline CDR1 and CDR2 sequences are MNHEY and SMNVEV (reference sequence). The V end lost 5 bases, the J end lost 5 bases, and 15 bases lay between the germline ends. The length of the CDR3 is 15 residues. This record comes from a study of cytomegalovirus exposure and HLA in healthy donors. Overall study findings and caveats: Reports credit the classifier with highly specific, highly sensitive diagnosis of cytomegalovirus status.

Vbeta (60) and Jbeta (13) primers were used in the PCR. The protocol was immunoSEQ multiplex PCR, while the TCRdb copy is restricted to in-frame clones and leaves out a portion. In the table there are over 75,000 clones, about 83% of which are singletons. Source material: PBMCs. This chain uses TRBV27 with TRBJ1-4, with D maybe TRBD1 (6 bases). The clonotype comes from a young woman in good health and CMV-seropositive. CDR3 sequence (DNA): TGTGCCAGCAGTACATGGGGGCGACACAATGAAAAACTGTTTTTT. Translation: CASSTWGRHNEKLFF.